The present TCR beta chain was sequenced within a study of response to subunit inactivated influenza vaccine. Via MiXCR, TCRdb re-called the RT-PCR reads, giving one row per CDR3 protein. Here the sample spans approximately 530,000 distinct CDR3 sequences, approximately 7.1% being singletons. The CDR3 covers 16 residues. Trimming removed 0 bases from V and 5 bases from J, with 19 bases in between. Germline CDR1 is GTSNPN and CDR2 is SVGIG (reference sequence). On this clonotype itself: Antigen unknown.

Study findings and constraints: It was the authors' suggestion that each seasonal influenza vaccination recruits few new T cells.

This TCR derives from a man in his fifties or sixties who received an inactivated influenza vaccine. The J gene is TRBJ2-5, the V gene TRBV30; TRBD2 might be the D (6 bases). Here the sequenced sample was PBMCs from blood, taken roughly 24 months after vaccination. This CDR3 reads CAWSVERTAGLETQYF. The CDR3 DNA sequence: TGTGCCTGGAGTGTCGAGCGAACCGCGGGGTTGGAGACCCAGTACTTC.